The 13 T cell receptor beta chains presented below share a single source sample, sequenced in a study of regulatory dendritic cells for organ transplantation. CFSE-labeled sorted T cells met regulatory or mature dendritic cells for less than 6 days. Assay used: immunoSEQ multiplex PCR; TCRdb lists only in-frame clones, some missing. The sample has roughly 13,000 clones, 89% seen once; the top ten hold roughly 0.22%. What these receptors recognize is not known. The sequenced sample consisted of naive CD8+ T cells from blood cultured with regulatory dendritic cells. The subset was: CD45RA+ naive T cells. These receptors originate from a human donor in good health.

CDR3 bases: TGCGCCAGCAGCGGGGGGCGGGGCCGCACAGATACGCAGTATTTT. Its protein is CASSGGRGRTDTQYF. The rearrangement joins TRBV4-3 to TRBJ2-3; D may correspond to TRBD1 or TRBD2 (6 bases each). The CDR3 runs to 15 residues. The V and J ends lost 5 bases and 1 base respectively, with 13 bases between them. CDR1 and CDR2 from the germline V gene are LGHNA and YSLEER.

This chain links TRBV19 with TRBJ1-2; D is possibly TRBD1 (5 bases). This CDR3 has 16 amino acids. Between the trimmed V and J ends, which lost 6 bases and 4 bases, there was a span of 21 bases. Germline V gives CDR1 LNHDA, CDR2 SQIVND (reference sequence). The CDR3 DNA follows: TGTGCCAGTAGCCAGCGGGGCCTCGGAATCGTCTATGGCTACACCTTC. Translating gives CASSQRGLGIVYGYTF.

The chain carries TRBV28 and TRBJ1-2, with TRBD1 matching over 12 bases. J was trimmed by 4 bases and V by 5 bases; bases with no gene match: 2. The CDR3 is made up of 14 amino acids. Germline values: CDR1 MDHEN, CDR2 SYDVKM. The CDR3 nucleotides read TGTGCCAGCAGTGGGACAGGGGGCACCTATGGCTACACCTTC. Protein sequence: CASSGTGGTYGYTF.

CDR3 protein: CASSQRTGGYEQYF. The DNA of the CDR3 is TGCGCCAGCAGCCAAAGAACAGGGGGGTACGAGCAGTACTTC. J is TRBJ2-7 and V is TRBV4-3; 8 bases are shared with TRBD1. The germline gives CDR1 LGHNA, CDR2 YSLEER. There are 14 residues in the CDR3. V lost 2 bases, J lost 4 bases, and 4 bases stayed unmatched.

The rearrangement joins TRBV7-9 to TRBJ2-7; D not certain. CDR3 length: 13 amino acids. Trimming removed 5 bases at V and 4 bases at J, with 12 bases between. Germline values: CDR1 SEHNR, CDR2 FQNEAQ (reference sequence). Here the CDR3 DNA reads TGTGCCAGCAGCCAAACGGCCTATTACGAGCAGTACTTC. Its protein is CASSQTAYYEQYF. The whole variable domain, remainder taken from reference TRBV7-9 and TRBJ2-7, is DTGVSQNPRHKITKRGQNVTFRCDPISEHNRLYWYRQTLGQGPEFLTYFQNEAQLEKSRLLSDRFSAERPKGSFSTLEIQRTEQGDSAMYLCASSQTAYYEQYFGPGTRLTVT.

This clone has a single count. The chain is built from TRBV6-5 and TRBJ1-2, with a weak D call TRBD1 (5 bases). The CDR3 runs 15 residues. Looked up from germline, CDR1 is MNHEY and CDR2 is SVGAGI. V was shortened by 2 bases and J by 5 bases, with 15 bases between the two germline ends. CDR3 loop: CASSYGAQIFYGYTF. CDR3 in DNA: TGTGCCAGCAGTTACGGGGCACAGATATTTTATGGCTACACCTTC.

V gene TRBV9 combines with J gene TRBJ2-1; D remains unclear. V lost 0 bases, J lost 1 base, and 14 bases lay in between. Germline V gene lookup returns CDR1 SGDLS and CDR2 YYNGEE. The CDR3 sequence is 17 residues long. The CDR3 region is CASSVVSLEGSYNEQFF. The CDR3 DNA follows: TGTGCCAGCAGCGTAGTTTCGCTGGAAGGGTCCTACAATGAGCAGTTCTTC.

J is TRBJ2-7 and V is TRBV14, with no clear D. Germline lookup yields CDR1 SGHDN and CDR2 FVKESK. CDR3 length: 12 residues. Trimming took off 0 bases at V and 6 bases at J, with 6 bases between the two ends. CDR3 in DNA: TGTGCCAGCAGCCAAGAGTCGTCCGAGCAGTACTTC. This codes for CASSQESSEQYF.

V usage is TRBV27 and J usage is TRBJ1-1, with D unresolved. This CDR3 region has 13 residues. With 6 bases removed from V and 0 bases from J, the gap between germline ends came to 8 bases. CDR1 is MNHEY, CDR2 SMNVEV, per germline (reference sequence). The CDR3 DNA reads as TGTGCCAGCAGCCCACTGATGAACACTGAAGCTTTCTTT. It is translated as CASSPLMNTEAFF.

J is TRBJ2-1 and V is TRBV27; 7 bases align to TRBD2. The germline V gene has CDR1 MNHEY and CDR2 SMNVEV (reference sequence). Losses at the gene ends were 5 bases for V and 6 bases for J; bases not matched to a gene: 13. This CDR3 is built from 16 residues. The CDR3 is CASSIPTGRALNEQFF. The CDR3 DNA follows: TGTGCCAGCAGTATCCCCACGGGGAGGGCCCTCAATGAGCAGTTCTTC.

V gene TRBV7-8 combines with J gene TRBJ2-3; weak D call: TRBD2 (6 bases). V was pared by 0 bases and J by 4 bases, with 11 bases between. This CDR3 region has 15 residues. Germline values: CDR1 SGHVS, CDR2 FQNEAQ. CDR3 loop: CASSLAGEVSDTQYF. DNA for the CDR3: TGTGCCAGCAGCTTAGCCGGGGAGGTTTCAGATACGCAGTATTTT. The full variable domain, in which reference TRBV7-8 and TRBJ2-3 provide the parts outside the CDR3, is GAGVSQSPRYKVAKRGQDVALRCDPISGHVSLFWYQQALGQGPEFLTYFQNEAQLDKSGLPSDRFFAERPEGSVSTLKIQRTQQEDSAVYLCASSLAGEVSDTQYFGPGTRLTVL.

The CDR3 nucleotides are TGTGCCAGCAGCCAAACTAGCTTAGTTGACGAGCAGTACTTC. Protein sequence: CASSQTSLVDEQYF. The chain couples TRBV4-2 to TRBJ2-7, with TRBD2 as a possible D gene (6 bases). Germline V gene lookup returns CDR1 LGHNA and CDR2 YNFKEQ. The CDR3 contains 14 residues. The germline V and J ends were trimmed by 2 bases and 5 bases, with 13 bases remaining between them.

The V and J genes are TRBV27 and TRBJ2-7; D might be TRBD2 (5 bases). This CDR3 spans 16 amino acids. CDR1 is MNHEY, CDR2 SMNVEV, per germline (reference sequence). Trimming removed 4 bases at V and 0 bases at J, with 16 bases between. The CDR3 is CASSSRTGRSSYEQYF. The CDR3 DNA reads as TGTGCCAGCAGTTCACGGACGGGGAGAAGCTCCTACGAGCAGTACTTC.